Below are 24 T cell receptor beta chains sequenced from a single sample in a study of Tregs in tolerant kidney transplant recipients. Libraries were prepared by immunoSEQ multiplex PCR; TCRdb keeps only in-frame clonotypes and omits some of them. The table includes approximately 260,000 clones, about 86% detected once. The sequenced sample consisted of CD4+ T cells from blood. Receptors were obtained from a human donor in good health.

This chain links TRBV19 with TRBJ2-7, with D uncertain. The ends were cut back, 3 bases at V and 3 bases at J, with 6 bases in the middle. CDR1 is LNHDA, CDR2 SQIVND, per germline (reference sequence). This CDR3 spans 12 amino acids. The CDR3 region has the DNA TGTGCCAGTAGTATTAGTGGCTACGAGCAGTACTTC. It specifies CASSISGYEQYF.

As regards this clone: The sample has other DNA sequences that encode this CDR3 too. The CDR3 coding sequence is TGTGCCAGCAGCTTAGCCCGCGGGACGGAAGCTTTCTTT. Protein: CASSLARGTEAFF. V and J are TRBV11-1 and TRBJ1-1, with D maybe TRBD1 (5 bases). Deletions cut 0 bases from V and 8 bases from J, with 10 bases between. CDR1 is SGHAT and CDR2 is FQDESV in the germline V gene (reference sequence). The CDR3 extends over 13 amino acids.

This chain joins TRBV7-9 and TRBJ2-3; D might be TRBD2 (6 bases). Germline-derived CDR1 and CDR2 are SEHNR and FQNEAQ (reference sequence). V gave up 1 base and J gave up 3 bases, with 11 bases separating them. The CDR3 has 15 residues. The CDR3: CASSLVRDLTDTQYF. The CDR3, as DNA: TGTGCCAGCAGCTTAGTGCGGGACCTGACAGATACGCAGTATTTT.

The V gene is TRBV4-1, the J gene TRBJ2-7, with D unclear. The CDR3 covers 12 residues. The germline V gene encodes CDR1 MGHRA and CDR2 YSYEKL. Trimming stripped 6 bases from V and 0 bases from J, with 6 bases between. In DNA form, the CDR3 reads TGCGCCAGCAGAGCGAGCTCCTACGAGCAGTACTTC. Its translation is CASRASSYEQYF.

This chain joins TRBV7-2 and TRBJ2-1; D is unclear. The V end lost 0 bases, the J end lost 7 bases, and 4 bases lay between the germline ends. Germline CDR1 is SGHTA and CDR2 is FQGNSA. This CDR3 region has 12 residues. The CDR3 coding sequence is TGTGCCAGCAGCTTAGCGCGGAATGAGCAGTTCTTC. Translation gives CASSLARNEQFF.

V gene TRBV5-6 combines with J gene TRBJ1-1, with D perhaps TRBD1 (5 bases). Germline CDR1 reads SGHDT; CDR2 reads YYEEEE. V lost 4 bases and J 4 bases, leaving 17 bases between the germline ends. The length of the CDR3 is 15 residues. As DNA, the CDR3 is TGTGCCAGCAGCCGCACCAGATTGGGGGTCACTGAAGCTTTCTTT. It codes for CASSRTRLGVTEAFF.

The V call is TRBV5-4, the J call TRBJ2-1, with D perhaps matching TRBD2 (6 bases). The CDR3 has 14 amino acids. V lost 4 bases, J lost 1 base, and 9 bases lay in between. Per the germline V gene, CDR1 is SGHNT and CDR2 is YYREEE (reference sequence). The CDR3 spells CASSPGLSYNEQFF. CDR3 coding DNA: TGTGCCAGCAGCCCGGGACTTTCCTACAATGAGCAGTTCTTC.

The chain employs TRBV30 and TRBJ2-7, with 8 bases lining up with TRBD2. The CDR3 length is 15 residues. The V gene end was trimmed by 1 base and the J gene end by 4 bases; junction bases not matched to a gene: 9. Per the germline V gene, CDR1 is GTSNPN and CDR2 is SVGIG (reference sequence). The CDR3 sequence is CAWSGKSGRGYEQYF. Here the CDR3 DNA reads TGTGCCTGGAGTGGAAAGAGCGGGAGAGGGTACGAGCAGTACTTC.

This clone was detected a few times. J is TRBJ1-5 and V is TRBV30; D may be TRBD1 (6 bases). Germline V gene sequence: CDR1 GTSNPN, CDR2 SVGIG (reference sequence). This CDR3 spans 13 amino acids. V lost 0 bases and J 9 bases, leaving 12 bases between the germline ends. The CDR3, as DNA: TGTGCCTGGAGTGTGGGGGGGCAGGGGCCCCAGCATTTT. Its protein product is CAWSVGGQGPQHF.

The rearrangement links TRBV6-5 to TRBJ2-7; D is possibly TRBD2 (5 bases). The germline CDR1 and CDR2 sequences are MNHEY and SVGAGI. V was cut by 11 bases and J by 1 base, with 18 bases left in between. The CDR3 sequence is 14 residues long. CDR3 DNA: TGTGCCTCCCAGAGGGAAAGACTTTCCTACGAGCAGTACTTC. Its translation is CASQRERLSYEQYF.

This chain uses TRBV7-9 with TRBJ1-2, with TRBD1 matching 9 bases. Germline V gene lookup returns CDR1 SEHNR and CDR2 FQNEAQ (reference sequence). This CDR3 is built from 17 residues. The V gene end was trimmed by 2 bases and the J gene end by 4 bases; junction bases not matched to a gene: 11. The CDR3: CASSLNRGTGLFYGYTF. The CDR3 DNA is TGTGCCAGCAGCTTAAATCGAGGGACAGGGCTCTTCTATGGCTACACCTTC. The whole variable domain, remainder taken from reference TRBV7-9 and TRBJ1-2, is DTGVSQNPRHKITKRGQNVTFRCDPISEHNRLYWYRQTLGQGPEFLTYFQNEAQLEKSRLLSDRFSAERPKGSFSTLEIQRTEQGDSAMYLCASSLNRGTGLFYGYTFGSGTRLTVV.

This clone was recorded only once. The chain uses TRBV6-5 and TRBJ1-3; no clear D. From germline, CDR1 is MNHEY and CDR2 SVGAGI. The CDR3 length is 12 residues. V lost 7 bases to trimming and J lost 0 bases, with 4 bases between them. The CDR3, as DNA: TGTGCCAGCACCGTCTCTGGAAACACCATATATTTT. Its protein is CASTVSGNTIYF.

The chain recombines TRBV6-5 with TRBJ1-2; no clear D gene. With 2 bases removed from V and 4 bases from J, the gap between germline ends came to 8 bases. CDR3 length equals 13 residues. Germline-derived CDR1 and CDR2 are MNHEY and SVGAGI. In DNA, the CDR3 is TGTGCCAGCAGTTACGAGAAGCTCTATGGCTACACCTTC. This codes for CASSYEKLYGYTF.

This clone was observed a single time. The CDR3 loop reads CASSLVVTGEADTQYF. The CDR3 DNA follows: TGTGCCAGCAGCTTAGTAGTTACGGGAGAAGCAGATACGCAGTATTTT. The chain joins TRBV7-6 to TRBJ2-3; D perhaps matches TRBD2 (6 bases). In germline, CDR1 is SGHVS, CDR2 FNYEAQ. Trimming cost V 1 base and J 4 bases, with 15 bases left between them. There are 16 residues in the CDR3. The full variable domain, in which reference TRBV7-6 and TRBJ2-3 provide the parts outside the CDR3, is GAGVSQSPRYKVTKRGQDVALRCDPISGHVSLYWYRQALGQGPEFLTYFNYEAQQDKSGLPNDRFSAERPEGSISTLTIQRTEQRDSAMYRCASSLVVTGEADTQYFGPGTRLTVL.

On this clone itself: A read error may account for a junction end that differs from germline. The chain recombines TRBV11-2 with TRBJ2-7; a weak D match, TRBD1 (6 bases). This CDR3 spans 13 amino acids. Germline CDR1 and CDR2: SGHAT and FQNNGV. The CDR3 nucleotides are TGTGCCAGCAGCTTTGGACAGATCTACGAGCGGTACTTC. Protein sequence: CASSFGQIYERYF.

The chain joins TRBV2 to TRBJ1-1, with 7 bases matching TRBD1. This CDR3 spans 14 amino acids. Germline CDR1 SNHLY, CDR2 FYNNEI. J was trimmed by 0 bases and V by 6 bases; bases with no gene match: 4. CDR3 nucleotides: TGTGCCAGCAGCCAGACAGGGCTGAACACTGAAGCTTTCTTT. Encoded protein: CASSQTGLNTEAFF. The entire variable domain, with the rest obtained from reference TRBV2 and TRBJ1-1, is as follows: EPEVTQTPSHQVTQMGQEVILRCVPISNHLYFYWYRQILGQKVEFLVSFYNNEISEKSEIFDDQFSVERPDGSNFTLKIRSTKLEDSAMYFCASSQTGLNTEAFFGQGTRLTVV.

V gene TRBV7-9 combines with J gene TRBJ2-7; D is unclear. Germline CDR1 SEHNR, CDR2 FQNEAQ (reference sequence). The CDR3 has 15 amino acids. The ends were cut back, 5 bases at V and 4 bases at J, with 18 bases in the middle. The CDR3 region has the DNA TGTGCCAGCAGCCCACGAGGTTTCACCACGTACGAGCAGTACTTC. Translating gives CASSPRGFTTYEQYF.

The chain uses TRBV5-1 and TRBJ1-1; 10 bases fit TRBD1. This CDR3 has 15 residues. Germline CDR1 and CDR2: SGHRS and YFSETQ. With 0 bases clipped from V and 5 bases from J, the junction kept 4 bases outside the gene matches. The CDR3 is CASSLAGQGFTEAFF. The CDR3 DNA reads TGCGCCAGCAGCTTGGCGGGACAGGGGTTTACTGAAGCTTTCTTT.

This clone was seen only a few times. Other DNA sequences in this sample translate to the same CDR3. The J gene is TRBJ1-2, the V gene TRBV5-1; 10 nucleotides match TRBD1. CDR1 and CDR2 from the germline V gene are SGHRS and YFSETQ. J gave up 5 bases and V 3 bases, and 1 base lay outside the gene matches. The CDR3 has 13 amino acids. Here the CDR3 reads CASSSDRGYGYTF. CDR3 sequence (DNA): TGCGCCAGCAGCTCGGACAGGGGGTATGGCTACACCTTC.

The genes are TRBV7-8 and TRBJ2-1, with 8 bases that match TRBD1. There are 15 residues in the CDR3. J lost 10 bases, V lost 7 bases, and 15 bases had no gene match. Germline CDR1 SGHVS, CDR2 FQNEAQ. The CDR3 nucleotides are TGTGCCAGCACCCCCCCGAGCAGGGGGCTTGGGGAGCAGTTCTTC. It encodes CASTPPSRGLGEQFF.

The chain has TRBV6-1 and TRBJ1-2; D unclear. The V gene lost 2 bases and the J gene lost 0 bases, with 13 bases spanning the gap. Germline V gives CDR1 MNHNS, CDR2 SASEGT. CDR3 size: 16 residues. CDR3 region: CASSERPGGTNYGYTF. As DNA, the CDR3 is TGTGCCAGCAGTGAAAGACCGGGCGGTACTAACTATGGCTACACCTTC.

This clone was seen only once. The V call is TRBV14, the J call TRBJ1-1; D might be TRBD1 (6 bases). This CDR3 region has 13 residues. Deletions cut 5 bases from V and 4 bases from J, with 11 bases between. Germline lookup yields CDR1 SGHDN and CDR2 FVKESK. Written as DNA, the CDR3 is TGTGCCAGCAGCGCCAACAGGGTCACTGAAGCTTTCTTT. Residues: CASSANRVTEAFF.

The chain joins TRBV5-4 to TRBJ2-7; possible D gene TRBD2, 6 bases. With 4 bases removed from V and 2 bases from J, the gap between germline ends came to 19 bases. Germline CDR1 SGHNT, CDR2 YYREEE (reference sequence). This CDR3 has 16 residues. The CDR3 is CASSAGGSGLTYEQYF. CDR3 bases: TGTGCCAGCAGCGCCGGAGGTAGCGGATTAACCTACGAGCAGTACTTC.

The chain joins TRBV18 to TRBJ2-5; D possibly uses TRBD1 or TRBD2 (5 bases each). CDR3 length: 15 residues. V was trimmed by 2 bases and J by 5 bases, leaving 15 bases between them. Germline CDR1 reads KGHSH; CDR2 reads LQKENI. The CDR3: CASSPERGQFETQYF. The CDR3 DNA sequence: TGTGCCAGCTCACCAGAGAGGGGCCAGTTTGAGACCCAGTACTTC.